The 7 T cell receptor beta chains listed next were all sequenced from one sample in a study of blood T cell repertoires in COVID-19. Assay used: immunoSEQ multiplex PCR; TCRdb lists only in-frame clones, some missing. The table includes more than 40,000 clones, about 81% detected once. What was sequenced was peripheral blood. Every receptor here comes from a man aged 45-60 years with active COVID-19.

The CDR3 DNA reads TGTGCCAGCAGTTTGCAGGCGGGCGGACTCTATGGCTACACCTTC. This sequence encodes CASSLQAGGLYGYTF. The V call is TRBV27, the J call TRBJ1-2, with D unclear. The CDR3 extends over 15 amino acids. Trimming removed 3 bases at V and 4 bases at J, with 15 bases between. Germline values: CDR1 MNHEY, CDR2 SMNVEV (reference sequence).

J is TRBJ2-2 and V is TRBV28; D might be TRBD1 (5 bases). V lost 7 bases to trimming and J lost 1 base, with 7 bases between them. Germline CDR1 reads MDHEN; CDR2 reads SYDVKM. The CDR3 runs to 13 residues. The CDR3 reads CASNGQNTGELFF. The CDR3 DNA sequence: TGTGCCAGCAACGGACAGAACACCGGGGAGCTGTTTTTT. Based on the CDR3 plus reference TRBV28 and TRBJ2-2, the full variable domain is DVKVTQSSRYLVKRTGEKVFLECVQDMDHENMFWYRQDPGLGLRLIYFSYDVKMKEKGDIPEGYSVSREKKERFSLILESASTNQTSMYLCASNGQNTGELFFGEGSRLTVL.

V is TRBV5-4 and J is TRBJ1-6; TRBD1 aligns across 8 bases. V dropped 0 bases and J dropped 7; count of bases not matched to a gene: 3. Per germline, CDR1 SGHNT and CDR2 YYREEE (reference sequence). This CDR3 comprises 15 residues. The CDR3 sequence is CASSLADRGNSPLHF. CDR3 DNA sequence: TGTGCCAGCAGCTTGGCCGACAGGGGAAATTCACCCCTCCACTTT.

CDR3 DNA sequence: TGTGCCAGCAGCTTATTTACGGGGGCGAACACCGGGGAGCTGTTTTTT. It encodes CASSLFTGANTGELFF. The V and J genes are TRBV11-2 and TRBJ2-2; D is possibly TRBD2 (6 bases). The CDR3 is made up of 16 amino acids. CDR1 SGHAT and CDR2 FQNNGV come from the germline V gene. V shed 2 bases and J shed 0 bases, with 10 bases lying between them.

This sequence joins TRBV7-9 and TRBJ1-1; 7 bases line up with TRBD1. Germline V gene lookup returns CDR1 SEHNR and CDR2 FQNEAQ (reference sequence). The trim removed 5 bases at V and 0 bases at J, leaving 6 bases unmatched. The CDR3 length is 15 residues. This chain's CDR3 is CASSTPGQMNTEAFF. The CDR3 region has the DNA TGTGCCAGCAGCACCCCGGGACAGATGAACACTGAAGCTTTCTTT.

This clone was counted a few times. This chain uses TRBV7-2 with TRBJ2-2; D unclear. Looked up from germline, CDR1 is SGHTA and CDR2 is FQGNSA. Trimming removed 8 bases from V and 2 bases from J, with 15 bases in between. The CDR3 runs to 15 residues. CDR3 DNA sequence: TGTGCCAGCGCGCTTGTCCGGGTTAACACCGGGGAGCTGTTTTTT. It translates to CASALVRVNTGELFF.

The J gene is TRBJ1-2, the V gene TRBV6-5, with D possibly being TRBD1 (6 bases). The V end lost 10 bases, the J end lost 3 bases, and 12 bases lay between the germline ends. CDR1 is MNHEY and CDR2 is SVGAGI in the germline V gene. The CDR3 spans 12 residues. The CDR3 nucleotides read TGTGCCACAAAAGGGGGGGACTATGGCTACACCTTC. It encodes CATKGGDYGYTF.